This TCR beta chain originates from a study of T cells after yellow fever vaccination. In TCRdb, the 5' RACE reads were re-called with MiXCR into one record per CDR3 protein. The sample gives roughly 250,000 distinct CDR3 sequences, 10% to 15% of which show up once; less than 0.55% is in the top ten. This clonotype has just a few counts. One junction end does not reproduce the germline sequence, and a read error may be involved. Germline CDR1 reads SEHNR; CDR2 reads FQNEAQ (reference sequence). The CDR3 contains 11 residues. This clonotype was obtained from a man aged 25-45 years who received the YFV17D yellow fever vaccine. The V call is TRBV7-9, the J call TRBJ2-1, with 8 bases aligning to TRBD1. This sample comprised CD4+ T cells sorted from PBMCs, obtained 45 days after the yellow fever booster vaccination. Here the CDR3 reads CASSPGTGVGF. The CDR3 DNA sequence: TGTGCCAGCAGCCCCGGGACAGGCGTGGGTTTC.